Many counts were recorded for the clone carrying this T cell receptor beta chain. The antigen is undetermined. TCRdb independently ran MiXCR on the 5' RACE reads; one entry per CDR3 protein. The sample consists of about 20,000 distinct CDR3 sequences, approximately 2.5% of them appearing once. The data originate from a study of spatial heterogeneity in lung cancer. Study-level background: Sequencing consistently turned up more beta-chain sequences than alpha-chain sequences.

The CDR3 is 14 residues long. Germline lookup yields CDR1 SNHLY and CDR2 FYNNEI. V lost 7 bases, J lost 4 bases, and 16 bases lay in between. The time point was: sample taken at primary tumor resection. Whole-study findings and limits: Counts of expanded intratumoral alpha and beta TCRs tracked tumor mutation counts.

This TCR came from a male donor with early-stage non-small cell lung cancer. The V gene is TRBV2, the J gene TRBJ2-5, with D perhaps matching TRBD2 (6 bases). The sample here was lung tumor tissue, taken at surgery. CDR3 sequence (DNA): TGTGCCAGCATCGGGACTTACAACGGAGAGACCCAGTACTTC. It specifies CASIGTYNGETQYF.